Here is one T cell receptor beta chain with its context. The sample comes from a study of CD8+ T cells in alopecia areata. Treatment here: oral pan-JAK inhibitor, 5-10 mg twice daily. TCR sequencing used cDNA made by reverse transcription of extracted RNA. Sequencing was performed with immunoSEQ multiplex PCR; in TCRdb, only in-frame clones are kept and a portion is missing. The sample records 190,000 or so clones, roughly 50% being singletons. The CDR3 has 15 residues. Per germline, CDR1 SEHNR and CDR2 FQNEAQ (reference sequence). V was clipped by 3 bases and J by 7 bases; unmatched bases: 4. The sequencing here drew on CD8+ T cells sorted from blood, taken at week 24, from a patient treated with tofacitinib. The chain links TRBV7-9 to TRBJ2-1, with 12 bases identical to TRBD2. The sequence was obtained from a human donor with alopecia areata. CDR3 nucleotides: TGTGCCAGCAGCTTGAGGACTAGCGGGGCGAATGAGCAGTTCTTC. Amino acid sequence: CASSLRTSGANEQFF.